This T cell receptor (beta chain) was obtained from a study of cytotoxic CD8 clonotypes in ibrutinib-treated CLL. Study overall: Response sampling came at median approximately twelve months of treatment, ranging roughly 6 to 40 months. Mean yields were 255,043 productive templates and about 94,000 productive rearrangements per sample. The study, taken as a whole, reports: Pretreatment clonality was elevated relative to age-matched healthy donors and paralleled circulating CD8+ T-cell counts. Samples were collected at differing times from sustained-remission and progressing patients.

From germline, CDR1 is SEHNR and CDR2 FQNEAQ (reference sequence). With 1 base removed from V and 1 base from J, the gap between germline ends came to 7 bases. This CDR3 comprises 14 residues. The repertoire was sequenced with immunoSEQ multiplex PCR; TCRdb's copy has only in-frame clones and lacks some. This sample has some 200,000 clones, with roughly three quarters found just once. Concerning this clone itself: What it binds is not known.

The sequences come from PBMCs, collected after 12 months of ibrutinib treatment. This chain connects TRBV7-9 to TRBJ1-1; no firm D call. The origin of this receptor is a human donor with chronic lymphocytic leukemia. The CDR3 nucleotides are TGTGCCAGCAGCTTAGGGGCAAAGAACACTGAAGCTTTCTTT. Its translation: CASSLGAKNTEAFF.